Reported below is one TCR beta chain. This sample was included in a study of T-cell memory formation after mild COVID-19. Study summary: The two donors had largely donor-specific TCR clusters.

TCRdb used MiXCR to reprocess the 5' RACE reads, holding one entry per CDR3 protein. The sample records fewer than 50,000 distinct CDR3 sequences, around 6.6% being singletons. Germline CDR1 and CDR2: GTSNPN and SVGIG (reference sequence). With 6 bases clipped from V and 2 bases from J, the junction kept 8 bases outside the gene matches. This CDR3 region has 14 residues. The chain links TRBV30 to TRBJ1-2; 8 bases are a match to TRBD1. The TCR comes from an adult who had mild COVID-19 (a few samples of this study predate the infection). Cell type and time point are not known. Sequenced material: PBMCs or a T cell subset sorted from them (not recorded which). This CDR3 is CACTGTGLNYGYTF. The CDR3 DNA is TGTGCCTGCACCGGGACAGGACTCAACTATGGCTACACCTTC.